This is a list of T cell receptor beta chains from one sample in a study of shared clonotypes between healthy human individuals. The protocol was immunoSEQ multiplex PCR, while the TCRdb copy is restricted to in-frame clones and leaves out a portion. The sample has about 1.1 million clones; about 80% are singletons. The sample was memory CD4+ T cells from PBMCs. The receptors were sampled from a man between 18 and 29 years old in good health. Some clones in this sample may be carry-over from other donors' samples. Each CDR3 is given with its conserved first and last residue. A D gene is named only where the DNA matches it firmly. Clone size is stated in some rows and not others, as once, few, many or a class when expanded.

clone size	V gene	D gene	CDR3 length	J gene	CDR3 DNA	CDR3 protein
NA	TRBV7-2	NA	15	TRBJ2-7	TGTGCCAGCAGGACGGGGTCTGCGGGCTCCTACGAGCAGTACTTC	CASRTGSAGSYEQYF
NA	TRBV27	NA	14	TRBJ2-7	TGTGCCAGCAGTTTAGTGCCCCATAGAAGCGAGCAGTACTTC	CASSLVPHRSEQYF
NA	TRBV2	NA	14	TRBJ1-1	TGTGCCAGCAGTTTAAGGGGGTTGAACACTGAAGCTTTCTTT	CASSLRGLNTEAFF
NA	TRBV14	NA	13	TRBJ2-7	TGTGCCAGCAGCAGAACCCTTAGGGACGAGCAGTACTTC	CASSRTLRDEQYF
NA	TRBV5-4	NA	15	TRBJ2-3	TGTGCCAGCAGCTTTGGGATACCAAGCACAGATACGCAGTATTTT	CASSFGIPSTDTQYF
NA	TRBV6-5	NA	13	TRBJ2-1	TGTGCCAGCAGTTACAGGGAGCGTTATGAGCAGTTCTTC	CASSYRERYEQFF
NA	TRBV9	NA	13	TRBJ2-3	TGTGCCAGCAGTACGGGCCCACCCGATACGCAGTATTTT	CASSTGPPDTQYF
NA	TRBV6-4	NA	14	TRBJ2-3	TGTGCCAGCAGTGCCGGGACTGAATATGCTACGCAGTATTTT	CASSAGTEYATQYF
NA	TRBV5-1	TRBD1	14	TRBJ1-1	TGCGCCAGCAGCTTGGAAGGGGGCGGCACTGAAGCTTTCTTT	CASSLEGGGTEAFF
NA	TRBV6-6	TRBD1	15	TRBJ2-2	TGTGCCAGCAGAGAAGACAGGGGGGACACCGGGGAGCTGTTTTTT	CASREDRGDTGELFF
NA	TRBV7-2	TRBD1	14	TRBJ1-2	TGTGCCAGCAGCTACTCGGACAGGAACTATGGCTACACCTTC	CASSYSDRNYGYTF
NA	TRBV10-3	NA	15	TRBJ1-5	TGTGCCATCAGTGAAGGCGTCAGCCTCAATCAGCCCCAGCATTTT	CAISEGVSLNQPQHF
NA	TRBV2	NA	14	TRBJ2-3	TGTGCCAGCAGTGAAAGGCGTATAGGGGATACGCAGTATTTT	CASSERRIGDTQYF
once	TRBV7-6	NA	14	TRBJ2-5	TGTGCCAGCAGCTTATTCGGTGCCCAAGAGACCCAGTACTTC	CASSLFGAQETQYF
many	TRBV4-3	TRBD2	14	TRBJ2-5	TGCGCCAGCAGCCAAACTAGCGGAGCGGCGGCCCAGTACTTC	CASSQTSGAAAQYF
few	TRBV5-1	NA	16	TRBJ2-2	TGCGCCAGCAGCTTGAATACCATTCCGAACACCGGGGAGCTGTTTTTT	CASSLNTIPNTGELFF
NA	TRBV2	NA	13	TRBJ2-1	TGTGCCAGCAGCCCGGGGTACTACAATGAGCAGTTCTTC	CASSPGYYNEQFF
NA	TRBV18	NA	14	TRBJ2-7	TGTGCCAGCTCACCGCAGGGTCCGGTTTACGAGCAGTACTTC	CASSPQGPVYEQYF
few	TRBV5-6	NA	18	TRBJ2-5	TGTGCCAGCAGCTTGGGAGTCGGGGGGCGCTTAGGCCAAGAGACCCAGTACTTC	CASSLGVGGRLGQETQYF
NA	TRBV5-4	NA	13	TRBJ2-2	TGTGCCAGCAGCCCTGGAATGACCGGGGAGCTGTTTTTT	CASSPGMTGELFF
NA	TRBV4-1	TRBD2	15	TRBJ2-1	TGCGCCAGCAGCCAAGCGGCTAGCGGGGGTAATGAGCAGTTCTTC	CASSQAASGGNEQFF
NA	TRBV6-1	TRBD1	15	TRBJ2-7	TGTGCCAGCAGAGTAATTGGGACAGACTCCTACGAGCAGTACTTC	CASRVIGTDSYEQYF
NA	TRBV14	TRBD2	16	TRBJ2-2	TGTGCCAGCAGCCCGTTAGCGGGAGGCCGCACCGGGGAGCTGTTTTTT	CASSPLAGGRTGELFF
NA	TRBV18	NA	15	TRBJ1-4	TGTGCCAGCTCACCCGGACAGACAACTAATGAAAAACTGTTTTTT	CASSPGQTTNEKLFF
NA	TRBV7-3	TRBD2	16	TRBJ2-3	TGTGCCAGCAGCGAGGGACTAGCGGGAGATACAGATACGCAGTATTTT	CASSEGLAGDTDTQYF
NA	TRBV19	NA	14	TRBJ2-5	TGTGCCAGTAACACGAGGGGCAGGGGAGAGACCCAGTACTTC	CASNTRGRGETQYF
NA	TRBV5-1	TRBD2	15	TRBJ2-1	TGCGCCAGCAGCTTGGGGGGTAGCGGGAGCTATGAGCAGTTCTTC	CASSLGGSGSYEQFF
NA	TRBV7-2	TRBD1	15	TRBJ2-7	TGTGCCAGCAGCCGGGTGGACAGGGGGCTCTACGAGCAGTACTTC	CASSRVDRGLYEQYF
NA	TRBV11-2	TRBD2	15	TRBJ2-1	TGTGCCAGCAGCGGAGGGGCTAGCGGGAGCAATGAGCAGTTCTTC	CASSGGASGSNEQFF
NA	TRBV7-2	TRBD2	16	TRBJ2-7	TGTGCCAGCAGCTTGGGGGCCGGGACTAGTAGCTACGAGCAGTACTTC	CASSLGAGTSSYEQYF
NA	TRBV5-6	TRBD2	17	TRBJ2-7	TGTGCCAGCAGCCCTTCCCCCACTCGGACTAGTCTAGGCGAGCAGTACTTC	CASSPSPTRTSLGEQYF
NA	TRBV6-5	NA	16	TRBJ2-3	TGTGCCAGCAGTTACTTTGGACCCCTTAGCACAGATACGCAGTATTTT	CASSYFGPLSTDTQYF
few	TRBV29-1	NA	11	TRBJ2-5	TGCAGCGCTGGGCCTCCAGAGACCCAGTACTTC	CSAGPPETQYF
NA	TRBV28	TRBD1	17	TRBJ1-3	TGTGCCAGCAGTTTATCCACGGCAGGGGGATCAGGAAACACCATATATTTT	CASSLSTAGGSGNTIYF
NA	TRBV28	NA	14	TRBJ2-3	TGTGCCTCCCAAATCCTCCCTGGGACAGATACGCAGTATTTT	CASQILPGTDTQYF
NA	TRBV7-8	TRBD1	15	TRBJ2-7	TGTGCCAGCAGCCCCAAGACAGGGACCTCCTACGAGCAGTACTTC	CASSPKTGTSYEQYF